This passage covers 28 T cell receptor beta chains from one sample sequenced in a study of CD4+ T cells in melanoma. Libraries were prepared by immunoSEQ multiplex PCR; TCRdb keeps only in-frame clonotypes and omits some of them. The sample has roughly 150,000 clones, about 90% seen once. The receptors were gathered from a human donor with melanoma.

V usage is TRBV19 and J usage is TRBJ2-5, with a tentative D call TRBD2 (6 bases). Germline CDR1 and CDR2: LNHDA and SQIVND (reference sequence). V lost 3 bases, J lost 5 bases, and 22 bases lay in between. This CDR3 has 17 residues. Here the CDR3 DNA reads TGTGCCAGTAGTATCGGAGTCCGATCCGTTGGAGGGGAGACCCAGTACTTC. Translating gives CASSIGVRSVGGETQYF.

V gene TRBV9 combines with J gene TRBJ2-2, with 7 nucleotides matching TRBD1. The CDR3 extends over 15 amino acids. From germline, CDR1 is SGDLS and CDR2 YYNGEE. The V segment lost 4 bases and the J segment 6 bases; nucleotides outside the gene matches: 9. CDR3 nucleotide sequence: TGTGCCAGCAGCCTACGACAGGGTAGTCCCGGGGAGCTGTTTTTT. As protein: CASSLRQGSPGELFF.

The rearrangement links TRBV11-2 to TRBJ1-1; the D gene is possibly TRBD1 (6 bases). Trimming removed 6 bases from V and 1 base from J, with 18 bases in between. Germline V lookup: CDR1 SGHAT, CDR2 FQNNGV. The CDR3 spans 16 residues. For the CDR3, the DNA is TGTGCCAGCAGTTTACAATTCGGACAGAAGAACACTGAAGCTTTCTTT. Translation gives CASSLQFGQKNTEAFF.

J is TRBJ1-2 and V is TRBV30; 7 nucleotides match TRBD1. From germline, CDR1 is GTSNPN and CDR2 SVGIG (reference sequence). This CDR3 has 12 amino acids. V lost 6 bases to trimming and J lost 6 bases; unmatched junction nucleotides: 7. CDR3 residues: CACSGTANGYTF. CDR3 coding DNA: TGTGCCTGCTCCGGGACAGCTAATGGCTACACCTTC.

The J gene is TRBJ2-5, the V gene TRBV11-2; the match to TRBD2 covers 8 bases. The V gene end was trimmed by 5 bases and the J gene end by 1 base; junction bases not matched to a gene: 3. This CDR3 has 14 amino acids. The germline gives CDR1 SGHAT, CDR2 FQNNGV. Here the CDR3 reads CASSRGTSQETQYF. Here the CDR3 DNA reads TGTGCCAGCAGCCGCGGGACTAGCCAAGAGACCCAGTACTTC. The complete variable domain, with remaining parts taken from reference TRBV11-2 and TRBJ2-5, reads EAGVAQSPRYKIIEKRQSVAFWCNPISGHATLYWYQQILGQGPKLLIQFQNNGVVDDSQLPKDRFSAERLKGVDSTLKIQPAKLEDSAVYLCASSRGTSQETQYFGPGTRLLVL.

This clone showed up just once. The chain has TRBV11-2 and TRBJ1-1; D not resolved. Trimming stripped 1 base from V and 0 bases from J, with 9 bases between. The CDR3 runs 15 residues. From germline, CDR1 is SGHAT and CDR2 FQNNGV. The CDR3 sequence is CASSLAAGLNTEAFF. The CDR3 DNA reads as TGTGCCAGCAGCTTAGCAGCGGGGTTGAACACTGAAGCTTTCTTT. The whole variable domain, remainder taken from reference TRBV11-2 and TRBJ1-1, is EAGVAQSPRYKIIEKRQSVAFWCNPISGHATLYWYQQILGQGPKLLIQFQNNGVVDDSQLPKDRFSAERLKGVDSTLKIQPAKLEDSAVYLCASSLAAGLNTEAFFGQGTRLTVV.

The chain carries TRBV6-5 and TRBJ1-3, with D unresolved. The germline V and J ends were trimmed by 0 bases and 0 bases, with 6 bases remaining between them. This CDR3 has 15 amino acids. CDR1 is MNHEY and CDR2 is SVGAGI in the germline V gene. CDR3 amino acids: CASSYSRGSGNTIYF. DNA of the CDR3: TGTGCCAGCAGTTACTCGAGAGGCTCTGGAAACACCATATATTTT.

This rearrangement joins TRBV11-2 to TRBJ2-6; TRBD1 agrees at 10 bases. The germline CDR1 and CDR2 sequences are SGHAT and FQNNGV. The CDR3 runs to 16 residues. The ends lost 5 bases at V and 0 bases at J; junction bases unmatched: 1. The CDR3 protein is CASSRQGASGANVLTF. For the CDR3, the DNA is TGTGCCAGCAGCCGACAGGGGGCCTCTGGGGCCAACGTCCTGACTTTC.

The rearrangement links TRBV29-1 to TRBJ1-1; tentative D call: TRBD1 (5 bases). This CDR3 has 15 residues. Germline CDR1 and CDR2: SQVTM and ANQGSEA. The ends were cut back, 3 bases at V and 1 base at J, with 15 bases in the middle. The CDR3, as DNA: TGCAGCGTTGAGAAAAGGGGAGGGAGGAACACTGAAGCTTTCTTT. The encoded protein is CSVEKRGGRNTEAFF.

A word on this clone: Distinct nucleotide sequences in the sample also encode this CDR3. V and J are TRBV5-1 and TRBJ2-1, with D perhaps matching TRBD2 (5 bases). Trimming removed 3 bases at V and 6 bases at J, with 7 bases between. The germline V gene encodes CDR1 SGHRS and CDR2 YFSETQ. The CDR3 totals 12 residues. The CDR3 bases are TGCGCCAGCAGCTCACTAGGCAATGAGCAGTTCTTC. Translation: CASSSLGNEQFF.

As regards this clone: Sequence at one end of the junction differs from germline and may be a read error. The V and J genes are TRBV6-5 and TRBJ1-2; TRBD1 is a possible D gene (5 bases). The CDR3 covers 16 residues. Germline V lookup: CDR1 MNHEY, CDR2 SVGAGI. CDR3 amino acids: CASSYSKSQGIYVYTF. For the CDR3, the DNA is TGTGCCAGCAGTTACTCGAAATCGCAGGGCATCTATGTCTACACCTTC.

V usage is TRBV30 and J usage is TRBJ1-2; D may be TRBD1 (5 bases). V lost 4 bases, J lost 1 base, and 13 bases lay in between. The CDR3 runs to 14 residues. Germline CDR1 GTSNPN, CDR2 SVGIG (reference sequence). The DNA of the CDR3 is TGTGCCTGGAAGGGCGACAGCCTTAACTATGGCTACACCTTC. This encodes CAWKGDSLNYGYTF.

V usage is TRBV7-9 and J usage is TRBJ2-7, with 7 bases aligning to TRBD1. The trim removed 5 bases at V and 3 bases at J, leaving 7 bases unmatched. This CDR3 contains 14 residues. Germline assignment: CDR1 SEHNR and CDR2 FQNEAQ (reference sequence). The CDR3 region is CASSRTGVGYEQYF. The CDR3, as DNA: TGTGCCAGCAGCCGTACAGGGGTAGGCTACGAGCAGTACTTC.

The chain employs TRBV7-9 and TRBJ2-1, with 8 bases identical to TRBD2. The CDR3 contains 18 residues. V lost 4 bases, J lost 0 bases, and 11 bases stayed unmatched. Per the germline V gene, CDR1 is SEHNR and CDR2 is FQNEAQ (reference sequence). The CDR3 DNA reads TGTGCCAGCAGCTCGGGAGGGCGGGGGATGAGCTCCTACAATGAGCAGTTCTTC. This codes for CASSSGGRGMSSYNEQFF.

The gene calls are TRBV27 and TRBJ1-5; D ambiguous. Germline V gene data show CDR1 as MNHEY and CDR2 as SMNVEV (reference sequence). The CDR3 length is 15 residues. The V and J ends lost 2 bases and 0 bases respectively, with 8 bases between them. The CDR3 loop is CASSLEHHSNQPQHF. CDR3 in DNA: TGTGCCAGCAGTTTAGAACACCATAGCAATCAGCCCCAGCATTTT.

The chain joins TRBV7-2 to TRBJ1-2, with TRBD1 matching 7 bases. J lost 0 bases, V lost 5 bases, and 9 bases had no gene match. The germline V gene has CDR1 SGHTA and CDR2 FQGNSA. The CDR3 spans 16 residues. The DNA for the CDR3 is TGTGCCAGCAGCCGGGGGGGGACAGACCCTAACTATGGCTACACCTTC. Protein: CASSRGGTDPNYGYTF.

The chain is built from TRBV5-5 and TRBJ1-1; D ambiguous. The germline gives CDR1 SGHKS, CDR2 YYEKEE (reference sequence). Trimming took off 3 bases at V and 3 bases at J, with 9 bases between the two ends. This CDR3 has 13 residues. This CDR3 is CASSSQRDTEAFF. The CDR3 DNA reads TGTGCCAGCAGCTCGCAGAGAGACACTGAAGCTTTCTTT.

V gene TRBV7-3 combines with J gene TRBJ2-3; 8 bases line up with TRBD2. The CDR3 spans 16 residues. Per the germline V gene, CDR1 is SGHTA and CDR2 is FQGTGA. V was pared by 0 bases and J by 5 bases, with 7 bases of the junction left unmatched. The CDR3, as DNA: TGTGCCAGCAGCTTAACCCCCGGGGGGGCAAGAGATACGCAGTATTTT. Amino acid sequence: CASSLTPGGARDTQYF.

The rearrangement joins TRBV7-6 to TRBJ2-3; TRBD2 matches at 7 bases. Germline V gives CDR1 SGHVS, CDR2 FNYEAQ. Trimming took 2 bases from V and 1 from J; bases not matched to a gene: 3. This CDR3 region has 15 residues. The CDR3 spells CASSLRGGRTDTQYF. The CDR3 DNA is TGTGCCAGCAGCTTACGCGGGGGACGCACAGATACGCAGTATTTT.

This rearrangement joins TRBV4-1 to TRBJ1-2; D gene unclear. Germline-derived CDR1 and CDR2 are MGHRA and YSYEKL. The V end was cut by 1 base, the J end by 3 bases, with 18 bases between. This CDR3 has 17 residues. The chain's CDR3 is CASSQVGWNGGDYGYTF. The CDR3 region has the DNA TGCGCCAGCAGCCAAGTTGGGTGGAACGGCGGAGACTATGGCTACACCTTC.

This clone appeared a single time. This sequence joins TRBV18 and TRBJ1-6; unclear D gene. The germline V gene has CDR1 KGHSH and CDR2 LQKENI. The CDR3 extends over 14 amino acids. V was pared by 6 bases and J by 6 bases, with 12 bases between. DNA for the CDR3: TGTGCCAGCTCCGAAGCCTTCGGTAATTCACCCCTCCACTTT. Protein: CASSEAFGNSPLHF.

The V and J genes are TRBV2 and TRBJ2-1; the D gene is possibly TRBD1 (6 bases). V lost 6 bases to trimming and J lost 0 bases, with 12 bases between them. Germline loops: CDR1 SNHLY, CDR2 FYNNEI. This CDR3 comprises 15 residues. Written as DNA, the CDR3 is TGTGCCAGCAGCAAACAGGGAAGCTCCTACAATGAGCAGTTCTTC. It is translated as CASSKQGSSYNEQFF. Looking up the rest from reference TRBV2 and TRBJ2-1 gives the full variable domain: EPEVTQTPSHQVTQMGQEVILRCVPISNHLYFYWYRQILGQKVEFLVSFYNNEISEKSEIFDDQFSVERPDGSNFTLKIRSTKLEDSAMYFCASSKQGSSYNEQFFGPGTRLTVL.

The rearrangement uses TRBV7-3 and TRBJ1-2; the match to TRBD1 covers 8 bases. Trimming at V came to 5 bases and at J to 3 bases, leaving 2 bases not matched to a gene. The CDR3 loop spans 13 amino acids. Germline CDR1 SGHTA, CDR2 FQGTGA. The chain's CDR3 is CASSQQGDYGYTF. The CDR3 nucleotides are TGTGCCAGCAGCCAACAGGGGGACTATGGCTACACCTTC.

The J gene is TRBJ1-3, the V gene TRBV5-1, with TRBD1 identical over 7 bases. The V gene's germline CDR1 is SGHRS and CDR2 YFSETQ. The CDR3 runs 16 residues. The trim removed 0 bases at V and 0 bases at J, leaving 3 bases unmatched. The CDR3 coding sequence is TGCGCCAGCAGCTTGGTCGGACAGGACTCTGGAAACACCATATATTTT. Encoded protein: CASSLVGQDSGNTIYF.

The CDR3 loop is CASSSDRGINSPLHF. Written as DNA, the CDR3 is TGTGCCAGCAGCTCGGACAGGGGAATAAATTCACCCCTCCACTTT. This chain links TRBV7-9 with TRBJ1-6, with 9 bases that match TRBD1. Germline CDR1 is SEHNR and CDR2 is FQNEAQ (reference sequence). V was clipped by 4 bases and J by 7 bases; unmatched bases: 5. The CDR3 runs 15 residues.

The chain couples TRBV5-1 to TRBJ1-6, with 7 positions matching TRBD1. The ends lost 0 bases at V and 6 bases at J; junction bases unmatched: 6. CDR1 SGHRS and CDR2 YFSETQ come from the germline V gene. The CDR3 sequence is 16 residues long. The CDR3 DNA is TGCGCCAGCAGCTTGGGGCAGGGGGTCTCTAATTCACCCCTCCACTTT. Its protein product is CASSLGQGVSNSPLHF.

The chain links TRBV4-2 to TRBJ1-4; tentative D call: TRBD1 (5 bases). Germline values: CDR1 LGHNA, CDR2 YNFKEQ. V was trimmed by 0 bases and J by 8 bases, leaving 10 bases between them. CDR3 size: 14 residues. This CDR3 is CASSQEGAKEKLFF. The CDR3 bases are TGTGCCAGCAGCCAAGAAGGGGCAAAAGAAAAACTGTTTTTT.

This clone was detected only once. CDR3 residues: CASRGGTEGYTF. The CDR3, as DNA: TGTGCCAGCAGAGGCGGGACAGAAGGCTACACCTTC. The chain links TRBV6-5 to TRBJ1-2; TRBD1 matches at 7 bases. There are 12 residues in the CDR3. Unmatched junction bases numbered 6, after V lost 6 bases and J lost 8 bases. The V gene's germline CDR1 is MNHEY and CDR2 SVGAGI.